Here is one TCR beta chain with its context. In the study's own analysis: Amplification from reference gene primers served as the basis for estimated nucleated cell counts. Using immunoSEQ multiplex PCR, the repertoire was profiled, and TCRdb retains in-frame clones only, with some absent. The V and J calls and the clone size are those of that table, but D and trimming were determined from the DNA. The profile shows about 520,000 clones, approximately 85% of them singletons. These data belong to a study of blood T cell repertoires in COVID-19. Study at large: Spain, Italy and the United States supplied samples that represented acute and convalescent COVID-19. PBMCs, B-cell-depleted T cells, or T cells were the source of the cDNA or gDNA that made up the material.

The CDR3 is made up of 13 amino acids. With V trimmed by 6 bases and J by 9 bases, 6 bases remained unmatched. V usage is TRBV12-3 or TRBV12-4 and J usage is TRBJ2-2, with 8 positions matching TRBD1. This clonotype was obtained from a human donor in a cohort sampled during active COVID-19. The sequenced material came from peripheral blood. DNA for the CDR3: TGTGCCAGCAGCAGACGACAGGGGAGGGAGCTGTTTTTT. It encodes CASSRRQGRELFF.